These 4 T cell receptor beta chains were sequenced from one sample in a study of CD8 T cells in Susac syndrome. An amount of RNA that ranged from roughly 0.5 to 1 ug was reverse transcribed with random hexamers. TCRdb reanalysed the immunoSEQ multiplex PCR reads using MiXCR and keeps one entry per CDR3 protein. Of around 90,000 distinct CDR3 sequences listed, 95% to 97% are singletons. The sample consisted of CD8+ T cells from PBMCs. These receptor sequences come from a human donor with Susac syndrome.

The gene calls are TRBV9 and TRBJ2-5; TRBD2 matches at 8 bases. The CDR3 covers 16 residues. V shed 0 bases, J shed 2 bases, and the junction held 6 bases outside the gene matches. The germline gives CDR1 SGDLS, CDR2 YYNGEE. The CDR3 loop is CASSVDGAGGQETQYF. The CDR3 DNA is TGTGCCAGCAGCGTAGATGGGGCGGGGGGTCAAGAGACCCAGTACTTC. Drawing the rest from reference TRBV9 and TRBJ2-5, the complete variable domain is DSGVTQTPKHLITATGQRVTLRCSPRSGDLSVYWYQQSLDQGLQFLIQYYNGEERAKGNILERFSAQQFPDLHSELNLSSLELGDSALYFCASSVDGAGGQETQYFGPGTRLLVL.

This chain uses TRBV30 with TRBJ1-1; 9 bases line up with TRBD1. The length of the CDR3 is 13 residues. The germline V gene encodes CDR1 GTSNPN and CDR2 SVGIG (reference sequence). V shed 3 bases, J shed 7 bases, and the junction held 6 bases outside the gene matches. The CDR3 region has the DNA TGTGCCTGGAGCCCGGACAGGGGAGGTGAAGCTTTCTTT. Translating it yields CAWSPDRGGEAFF.

V gene TRBV14 combines with J gene TRBJ2-7, with D possibly matching TRBD2 (5 bases). V was clipped by 8 bases and J by 3 bases, with 14 bases between them. Germline loops: CDR1 SGHDN, CDR2 FVKESK. The CDR3 is 13 amino acids. DNA of the CDR3: TGTGCCAGCCAGCAAGGACTGGGCTACGAGCAGTACTTC. Amino acid sequence: CASQQGLGYEQYF.

This clonotype has just one count. This rearrangement joins TRBV7-2 to TRBJ2-3; possibly TRBD2 for D (7 bases). Germline assignment: CDR1 SGHTA and CDR2 FQGNSA. V shed 8 bases and J shed 3 bases, with 15 bases lying between them. The CDR3 covers 14 residues. CDR3 coding DNA: TGTGCCAGCGCCGTAGGGGGGGCGACAGATACGCAGTATTTT. Encoded protein: CASAVGGATDTQYF.